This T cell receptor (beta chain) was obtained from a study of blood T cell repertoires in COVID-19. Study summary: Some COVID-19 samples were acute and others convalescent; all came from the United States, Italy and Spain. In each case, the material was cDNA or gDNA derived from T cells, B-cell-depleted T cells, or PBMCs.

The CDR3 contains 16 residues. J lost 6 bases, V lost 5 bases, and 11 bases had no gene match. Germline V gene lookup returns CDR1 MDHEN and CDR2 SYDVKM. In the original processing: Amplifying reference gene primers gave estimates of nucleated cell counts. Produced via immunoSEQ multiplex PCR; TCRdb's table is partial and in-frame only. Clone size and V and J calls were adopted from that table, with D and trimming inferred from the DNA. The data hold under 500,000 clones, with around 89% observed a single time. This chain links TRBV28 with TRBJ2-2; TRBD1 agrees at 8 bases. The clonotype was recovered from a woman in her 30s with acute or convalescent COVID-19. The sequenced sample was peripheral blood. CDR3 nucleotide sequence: TGTGCCAGCAGTATCCGGGACAGGAAGAAGTCCGGGGAGCTGTTTTTT. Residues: CASSIRDRKKSGELFF. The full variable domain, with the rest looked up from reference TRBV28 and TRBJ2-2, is DVKVTQSSRYLVKRTGEKVFLECVQDMDHENMFWYRQDPGLGLRLIYFSYDVKMKEKGDIPEGYSVSREKKERFSLILESASTNQTSMYLCASSIRDRKKSGELFFGEGSRLTVL.